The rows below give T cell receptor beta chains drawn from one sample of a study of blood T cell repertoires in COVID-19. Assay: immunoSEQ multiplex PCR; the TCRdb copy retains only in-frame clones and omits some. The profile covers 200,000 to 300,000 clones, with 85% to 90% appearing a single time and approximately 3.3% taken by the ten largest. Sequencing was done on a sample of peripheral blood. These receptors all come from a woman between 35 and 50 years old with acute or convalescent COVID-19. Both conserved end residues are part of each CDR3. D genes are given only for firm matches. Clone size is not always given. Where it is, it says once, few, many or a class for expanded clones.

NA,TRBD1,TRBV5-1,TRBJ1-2,TGCGCCAGCAGCTTTATTGACAGGGACTATGGCTACACCTTC,CASSFIDRDYGYTF
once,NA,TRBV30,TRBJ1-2,TGTGCCTGGAGAGAGGGTGGGGCGGGAAACTATGGCTACACCTTC,CAWREGGAGNYGYTF
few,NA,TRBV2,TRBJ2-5,TGTGCCAGCAGTGGGGTCACCGGACAGCAAGAGACCCAGTACTTC,CASSGVTGQQETQYF
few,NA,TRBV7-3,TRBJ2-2,TGTGCCAGCAGCTTAGCGGCTACTTCGGGGGAGCTGTTTTTT,CASSLAATSGELFF
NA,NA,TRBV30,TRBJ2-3,TGTGCCTGGGGGGCGCAGGGAAAGGTTCCAGATACGCAGTATTTT,CAWGAQGKVPDTQYF
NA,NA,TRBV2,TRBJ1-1,TGTGCCAGCGACCTCAGGATTAAGAACACTGAAGCTTTCTTT,CASDLRIKNTEAFF
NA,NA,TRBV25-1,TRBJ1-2,TGTGCCAGCAGTGCAGGGATTGTGGGTGGCTACACCTTC,CASSAGIVGGYTF
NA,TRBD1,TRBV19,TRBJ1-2,TGTGCCAGTAGTGGACAGGGGAACTATGGCTACACCTTC,CASSGQGNYGYTF
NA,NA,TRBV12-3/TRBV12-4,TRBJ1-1,TGTGCCAGCAACAACGGGCCAGGGACTGAAGCTTTCTTT,CASNNGPGTEAFF
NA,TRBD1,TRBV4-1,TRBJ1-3,TGCGCCAGCAGCCAGGCTACAGGGGGCGGGGGAAACACCATATATTTT,CASSQATGGGGNTIYF
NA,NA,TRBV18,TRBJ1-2,TGTGCCAGCTCACACCGGGAACGCCTCTATGGCTACACCTTC,CASSHRERLYGYTF
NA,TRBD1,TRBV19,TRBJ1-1,TGTGCCAGTAGTGGGACAGGGAGCACTGAAGCTTTCTTT,CASSGTGSTEAFF
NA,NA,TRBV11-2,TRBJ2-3,TGTGCCAGCAGCCTGGGGACTAGCACAGATACGCAGTATTTT,CASSLGTSTDTQYF
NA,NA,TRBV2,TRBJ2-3,TGTGCCAGCAGTGAAGAATTTCCCCGGACCCTTGGAGGGGATACGCAGTATTTT,CASSEEFPRTLGGDTQYF
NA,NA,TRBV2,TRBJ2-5,TGTGCCAGCAGTGAAGGCAGGGGAAATGTGGAGACCCAGTACTTC,CASSEGRGNVETQYF
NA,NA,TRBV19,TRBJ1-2,TGTGCCAGTAGTACCAATCAGGGAGGCTATGGCTACACCTTC,CASSTNQGGYGYTF